The 8 T cell receptor beta chains presented below share a single source sample, sequenced in a study of T cell clonality in common variable immunodeficiency. Study results and limitations: Fewer deletions and N-nucleotide insertions were reportedly seen in common variable immunodeficiency TCR beta sequences.

The antigens of these receptors remain unknown. TCRdb keeps only in-frame clones here, not all; method: immunoSEQ multiplex PCR. The record shows some 7,100 clones for this sample, with no singletons present. Sequencing input: peripheral blood mononuclear cells. Source of these receptors: a human donor with common variable immunodeficiency.

This clone was seen more than once but under ten times. The read terminates 3 residues before the CDR3 end, so the remaining end is supplied by the germline J gene. This chain links TRBV2 with TRBJ2-7; no reliable D call. Trimming stripped 5 bases from V and 2 bases from J, with 7 bases between. The CDR3 extends over 12 amino acids. CDR1 and CDR2 from the germline V gene are SNHLY and FYNNEI. Incomplete CDR3 DNA: TGTGCCAGCAGTCTACCGACCTACGAG. Encoded protein: CASSLPTYE. The whole CDR3 sequence is CASSLPTYEQYF.

The CDR3 bases that were read are TGTGCCAGTAGACAGGCCACAGATACG. Its protein is CASRQATDT. The complete CDR3 reads CASRQATDTQYF. The chain employs TRBV19 and TRBJ2-3, with D perhaps matching TRBD1 (5 bases). With the read ending 3 residues before the CDR3 end, the germline J gene is used to fill in that end. The germline V and J ends were trimmed by 6 bases and 2 bases, with 6 bases remaining between them. The germline gives CDR1 LNHDA, CDR2 SQIVND (reference sequence). CDR3 size: 12 residues.

As to this clone: Read data end 3 residues before the CDR3 end; the end is taken from the germline J gene. The V gene is TRBV6-1, the J gene TRBJ2-1; 12 nucleotides agree with TRBD2. This CDR3 is built from 15 residues. V shed 4 bases, J shed 6 bases, and the junction held 4 bases outside the gene matches. Germline V gene lookup returns CDR1 MNHNS and CDR2 SASEGT. CDR3 protein: CASSGLAGEPNEQFF. The sequenced part of the CDR3 DNA is TGTGCCAGCAGTGGACTAGCGGGAGAACCCAATGAG.

Worth noting for this clone: The sequenced fragment ends 3 residues before the CDR3 boundary, so the rest is inferred from the germline J gene. This chain uses TRBV5-1 with TRBJ2-7; TRBD2 aligns across 10 bases. The CDR3 runs to 14 residues. The V gene's germline CDR1 is SGHRS and CDR2 YFSETQ. V gave up 3 bases and J gave up 4 bases; unmatched junction bases: 4. The CDR3 sequence is CASSSGSGRYEQYF. The covered CDR3 bases are TGCGCCAGCAGCTCCGGTAGCGGGAGGTACGAG.

This clone was seen more than once but under ten times. The CDR3 end is not reached by the read, which stops 3 residues before it; the germline J gene fills it in. The chain employs TRBV19 and TRBJ2-1; D remains unclear. The germline CDR1 and CDR2 sequences are LNHDA and SQIVND (reference sequence). V dropped 1 base and J dropped 8 bases, with 15 bases sitting between them. CDR3 size: 15 residues. CDR3 sequence: CASSIGKRLVDEQFF. The CDR3 DNA, read in part, is TGTGCCAGTAGTATAGGAAAAAGGTTGGTCGATGAG.

Remarks on this clone: Read data end 3 residues before the CDR3 end; the end is taken from the germline J gene. This rearrangement joins TRBV19 to TRBJ2-1; TRBD1 aligns across 8 bases. Germline V gives CDR1 LNHDA, CDR2 SQIVND (reference sequence). V dropped 8 bases and J dropped 0; count of bases not matched to a gene: 18. CDR3 length: 19 residues. Partial CDR3 DNA: TGTGCCAGTGAGGGGCCCCCGGGACAGGTAATAAGCTCCTACAATGAG. Protein product: CASEGPPGQVISSYNE. The complete CDR3 reads CASEGPPGQVISSYNEQFF.

This clone occurred a few times. The CDR3 end lies 3 residues beyond the end of the read and is filled in from the germline J gene. V is TRBV19 and J is TRBJ2-7; 9 bases fit TRBD2. Trimming removed 3 bases from V and 6 bases from J; junction bases left unmatched: 9. Germline assignment: CDR1 LNHDA and CDR2 SQIVND (reference sequence). The CDR3 covers 15 residues. The CDR3 loop reads CASSMLAGRSGEQYF. CDR3 DNA (partial): TGTGCCAGTAGTATGCTAGCGGGACGATCGGGCGAG. Combining the CDR3 with reference TRBV19 and TRBJ2-7 gives the whole variable domain DGGITQSPKYLFRKEGQNVTLSCEQNLNHDAMYWYRQDPGQGLRLIYYSQIVNDFQKGDIAEGYSVSREKKESFPLTVTSAQKNPTAFYLCASSMLAGRSGEQYFGPGTRLTVT.

This clone has a handful of counts. The CDR3 region is CASSDTRGRSGSRNEQYF. CDR3 bases read: TGTGCCAGCAGTGATACCAGGGGGCGTAGCGGGAGTAGGAACGAG. This sequence joins TRBV2 and TRBJ2-7; the D gene is possibly TRBD2 (9 bases). Sequencing ends 3 residues short of the CDR3 end; the germline J gene provides the rest. Germline values: CDR1 SNHLY, CDR2 FYNNEI. V lost 3 bases, J lost 5 bases, and 26 bases lay in between. This CDR3 has 18 amino acids.